One sample yielded the 18 T cell receptor beta chains listed below, sequenced in a study of T cell responses to AZD1222 COVID-19 vaccine. Measured with immunoSEQ multiplex PCR; TCRdb has only the in-frame clones, and not every one. The repertoire has 150,000 or so clones, roughly nine tenths of them found once; the top ten carry approximately 20%. The material was peripheral blood, obtained on day 0 of AZD1222 vaccination. The receptors derive from an adult in good health.

This sequence joins TRBV9 and TRBJ2-3; the D gene is possibly TRBD2 (7 bases). Trimming removed 4 bases at V and 1 base at J, with 22 bases between. The CDR3 runs 18 residues. From germline, CDR1 is SGDLS and CDR2 YYNGEE. For the CDR3, the DNA is TGTGCCAGCAGCCCAAGGAAGGGGGGGCCCCCCCGCACAGATACGCAGTATTTT. This codes for CASSPRKGGPPRTDTQYF. The full variable domain, completed using reference TRBV9 and TRBJ2-3, is DSGVTQTPKHLITATGQRVTLRCSPRSGDLSVYWYQQSLDQGLQFLIQYYNGEERAKGNILERFSAQQFPDLHSELNLSSLELGDSALYFCASSPRKGGPPRTDTQYFGPGTRLTVL.

This clone has more than one count but fewer than ten. The chain joins TRBV3-1 (or the pseudogene TRBV3-2) to TRBJ1-6; no clear D. V lost 1 base to trimming and J lost 0 bases, with 10 bases between them. The CDR3 has 17 amino acids. Germline-derived CDR1 and CDR2 are LGHDT and YNNKEL (reference sequence). CDR3 DNA sequence: TGTGCCAGCAGCCAAGTATTGGGCGGCTCCTATAATTCACCCCTCCACTTT. As protein: CASSQVLGGSYNSPLHF.

As to this clone: The same CDR3 also results from other DNA sequences found in this sample. The chain recombines TRBV4-3 with TRBJ2-7; TRBD2 matches at 11 bases. J was trimmed by 3 bases and V by 0 bases; bases with no gene match: 1. In germline, CDR1 is LGHNA, CDR2 YSLEER. The CDR3 covers 15 residues. The CDR3, as DNA: TGCGCCAGCAGCCAAGAGACTAGCGGGGTCTACGAGCAGTACTTC. Encoded protein: CASSQETSGVYEQYF.

This clone has a single count. The CDR3 DNA reads TGTGCCAGCAGACCCGGACACCCCCAAAACATTCAGTACTTC. This codes for CASRPGHPQNIQYF. This chain links TRBV6-5 with TRBJ2-4, with a weak D call TRBD1 (5 bases). CDR3 length: 14 residues. The germline V gene encodes CDR1 MNHEY and CDR2 SVGAGI. Trimming cost V 6 bases and J 5 bases, with 14 bases left between them.

V usage is TRBV9 and J usage is TRBJ2-3; a possible D gene is TRBD2 (7 bases). The germline V gene encodes CDR1 SGDLS and CDR2 YYNGEE. The CDR3 length is 17 residues. With 0 bases removed from V and 2 bases from J, the gap between germline ends came to 16 bases. DNA of the CDR3: TGTGCCAGCAGCGTAGGCGGGGGCCGCACTTTCACAGATACGCAGTATTTT. It encodes CASSVGGGRTFTDTQYF.

The chain combines TRBV4-1 with TRBJ1-3, with D possibly being TRBD1 (5 bases). The CDR3 is 19 amino acids. Trimming left V 3 bases short and J 2 bases short, with 23 bases between. Germline V gives CDR1 MGHRA, CDR2 YSYEKL. CDR3 sequence: CASSQPRGGSRGPGNTIYF. The CDR3 region has the DNA TGCGCCAGCAGCCAGCCAAGGGGAGGAAGCAGAGGGCCTGGAAACACCATATATTTT.

On this clone: Other DNA sequences in the same sample also yield this CDR3. The CDR3 sequence is CASRTSASSYEQYF. Written as DNA, the CDR3 is TGTGCCAGCAGGACTAGCGCGAGCTCCTACGAGCAGTACTTC. The rearrangement joins TRBV6-5 to TRBJ2-7, with TRBD2 matching 8 bases. V lost 6 bases, J lost 0 bases, and 4 bases stayed unmatched. Germline CDR1 reads MNHEY; CDR2 reads SVGAGI. The CDR3 loop spans 14 amino acids.

The gene calls are TRBV27 and TRBJ1-1; TRBD1 agrees at 7 bases. Per germline, CDR1 MNHEY and CDR2 SMNVEV (reference sequence). The V and J ends lost 7 bases and 1 base, in that order; junction bases with no gene match: 12. The CDR3 length is 16 residues. The chain's CDR3 is CASKIGGFSQNTEAFF. The DNA for the CDR3 is TGTGCCAGCAAAATAGGGGGCTTTTCGCAGAACACTGAAGCTTTCTTT.

The J gene is TRBJ2-7, the V gene TRBV9; 11 bases match TRBD1. The CDR3 has 14 amino acids. After removal of 3 bases from V and 5 bases from J, the junction contained 4 bases not matched to a gene. Germline assignment: CDR1 SGDLS and CDR2 YYNGEE. The CDR3 bases are TGTGCCAGCAGCGCGGGACAGGGGGGGCACGAGCAGTACTTC. Translation gives CASSAGQGGHEQYF. The whole variable domain, remainder taken from reference TRBV9 and TRBJ2-7, is DSGVTQTPKHLITATGQRVTLRCSPRSGDLSVYWYQQSLDQGLQFLIQYYNGEERAKGNILERFSAQQFPDLHSELNLSSLELGDSALYFCASSAGQGGHEQYFGPGTRLTVT.

The V call is TRBV18, the J call TRBJ1-2, with D possibly being TRBD1 (6 bases). Germline V gene data show CDR1 as KGHSH and CDR2 as LQKENI. Deletions cut 3 bases from V and 4 bases from J, with 9 bases between. CDR3 size: 13 residues. The CDR3 nucleotides are TGTGCCAGCTCACCCAGGGGCCCCTATGGCTACACCTTC. Translating it yields CASSPRGPYGYTF. Variable domain in full (rest from reference TRBV18 and TRBJ1-2): NAGVMQNPRHLVRRRGQEARLRCSPMKGHSHVYWYRQLPEEGLKFMVYLQKENIIDESGMPKERFSAEFPKEGPSILRIQQVVRGDSAAYFCASSPRGPYGYTFGSGTRLTVV.

This rearrangement joins TRBV30 to TRBJ2-5, with D perhaps matching TRBD1 (5 bases). CDR1 is GTSNPN and CDR2 is SVGIG in the germline V gene (reference sequence). V lost 3 bases to trimming and J lost 6 bases, with 14 bases between them. The CDR3 extends over 13 amino acids. In DNA form, the CDR3 reads TGTGCCTGGAGACTCGGCAGGGCCAAGACCCAGTACTTC. Translated: CAWRLGRAKTQYF.

The chain combines TRBV5-1 with TRBJ1-3; no clear D. Germline CDR1 and CDR2: SGHRS and YFSETQ. CDR3 length: 16 residues. V gave up 3 bases and J gave up 0 bases, with 13 bases separating them. The chain's CDR3 is CASSSNLLDSGNTIYF. The DNA for the CDR3 is TGCGCCAGCAGCTCCAACCTCCTAGACTCTGGAAACACCATATATTTT.

The rearrangement uses TRBV4-3 and TRBJ2-2; TRBD1 might be the D (6 bases). Germline V gene data show CDR1 as LGHNA and CDR2 as YSLEER. The CDR3 runs to 13 residues. V lost 5 bases, J lost 5 bases, and 9 bases lay in between. CDR3 in amino acids: CASSLQGTGELFF. The DNA for the CDR3 is TGCGCCAGCAGCTTACAGGGAACCGGGGAGCTGTTTTTT.

V is TRBV7-2 and J is TRBJ1-5; D perhaps matches TRBD1 (5 bases). The germline V and J ends were trimmed by 5 bases and 6 bases, with 14 bases remaining between them. CDR3 length: 14 amino acids. Germline CDR1 is SGHTA and CDR2 is FQGNSA. CDR3 protein: CASSTWSQGQPQHF. The CDR3 region has the DNA TGTGCCAGCAGCACCTGGAGCCAGGGTCAGCCCCAGCATTTT. The whole variable domain, filled in from reference TRBV7-2 and TRBJ1-5, reads GAGVSQSPSNKVTEKGKDVELRCDPISGHTALYWYRQSLGQGLEFLIYFQGNSAPDKSGLPSDRFSAERTGGSVSTLTIQRTQQEDSAVYLCASSTWSQGQPQHFGDGTRLSIL.

Only one count was recorded for this clone. The genes are TRBV12-5 and TRBJ2-1; a possible D gene is TRBD2 (7 bases). Looked up from germline, CDR1 is LGHNT and CDR2 is FRNRAP. V was clipped by 3 bases and J by 3 bases, with 12 bases between them. The CDR3 runs 15 residues. The CDR3 region has the DNA TGTGCTAGTGGTTTCGGGGGGCACGTCTACAATGAGCAGTTCTTC. Amino acids: CASGFGGHVYNEQFF. The full variable domain, completed using reference TRBV12-5 and TRBJ2-1, is DARVTQTPRHKVTEMGQEVTMRCQPILGHNTVFWYRQTMMQGLELLAYFRNRAPLDDSGMPKDRFSAEMPDATLATLKIQPSEPRDSAVYFCASGFGGHVYNEQFFGPGTRLTVL.

CDR3 in amino acids: CASSLVGGGQPQHF. CDR3 bases: TGTGCCAGCAGCTTAGTGGGGGGTGGGCAGCCCCAGCATTTT. The J gene is TRBJ1-5, the V gene TRBV7-2; a weak D match, TRBD1 (5 bases). Between the trimmed V and J ends, which lost 1 base and 7 bases, there was a span of 11 bases. This CDR3 is built from 14 residues. Germline values: CDR1 SGHTA, CDR2 FQGNSA.

The rearrangement uses TRBV5-1 and TRBJ2-5; 9 nucleotides align to TRBD1. The CDR3 runs 16 residues. Losses at the gene ends were 1 base for V and 5 bases for J; bases not matched to a gene: 9. Per germline, CDR1 SGHRS and CDR2 YFSETQ. The CDR3 sequence is CASSLSGTGGSETQYF. Written as DNA, the CDR3 is TGCGCCAGCAGCTTGTCGGGTACAGGGGGCTCGGAGACCCAGTACTTC.

The gene calls are TRBV15 and TRBJ1-1; tentative D call: TRBD1 (5 bases). The CDR3 spans 14 residues. Between the trimmed V and J ends, which lost 0 bases and 6 bases, there was a span of 11 bases. The germline gives CDR1 LNHNV, CDR2 YYDKDF (reference sequence). CDR3: CATSRDQGNAEAFF. The CDR3 bases are TGTGCCACCAGCAGAGATCAGGGAAACGCTGAAGCTTTCTTT.